Many counts were recorded for the clone carrying this TCR beta chain. These data are taken from a study of regulatory T cells in long-lasting Graves disease. Study background: Antithyroid drugs had been taken under 3 months by newly diagnosed Graves' patients.

V was cut by 7 bases and J by 11 bases, with 12 bases left in between. Germline V CDR1 and CDR2: SEHNR, FQNEAQ (reference sequence). This CDR3 is built from 11 residues. Time point given: newly diagnosed GD, antithyroid drugs for less than 3 months. From PBMCs, RNA was extracted and then used to make the TCR library. Through Arm-PCR of CDR3 regions and iRepertoire HTBI primers, TCR beta libraries were built. TCRdb reanalysed the multiplex PCR reads using MiXCR and keeps one entry per CDR3 protein. Of 350,000 to 450,000 distinct CDR3 sequences listed, over 14% are singletons. This same sample was also part of a study on T cells in Graves' hyperthyroidism and ophthalmopathy.

This TCR came from a woman aged 40 to 55 with Graves disease. The chain carries TRBV7-9 and TRBJ2-1; the D gene is possibly TRBD1 (6 bases). Sequenced material: peripheral blood mononuclear cells (PBMCs), taken at new diagnosis, from a patient treated with antithyroid drugs. The CDR3 DNA reads as TGTGCCAGCACGGACAGACCCCAGCAGTTCTTC. It yields the protein CASTDRPQQFF.